This T cell receptor (beta chain) is drawn from a study of Tregs in tolerant kidney transplant recipients. Study-wide results and limits: For some patients, primers changed over time, blocking nucleotide-level comparison. Donor-specific Treg expansion exceeded global Treg expansion in tolerant patients, suggesting antigen drive.

The assay was immunoSEQ multiplex PCR, and TCRdb's table has in-frame clones only and misses some. The repertoire holds 14,000 to 15,000 clones, roughly 78% seen once, with 1.5% to 2% in the top ten. On this clone itself: As yet, its antigen is unknown.

The CDR3 is 19 amino acids. Germline CDR1 is KGHSH and CDR2 is LQKENI. V trimming: 2 bases; J trimming: 0 bases; junction bases outside the gene matches: 11. The material sequenced was Tregs from blood, taken before the transplant. This TCR was sampled from a human donor who received a combined kidney and bone marrow transplant. The V gene is TRBV18, the J gene TRBJ1-3, with TRBD1 identical over 9 bases. CDR3 sequence reads: CASSPISGTGKSSGNTIYF. CDR3 nucleotides: TGTGCCAGCTCACCAATCTCCGGGACAGGGAAGAGCTCTGGAAACACCATATATTTT.